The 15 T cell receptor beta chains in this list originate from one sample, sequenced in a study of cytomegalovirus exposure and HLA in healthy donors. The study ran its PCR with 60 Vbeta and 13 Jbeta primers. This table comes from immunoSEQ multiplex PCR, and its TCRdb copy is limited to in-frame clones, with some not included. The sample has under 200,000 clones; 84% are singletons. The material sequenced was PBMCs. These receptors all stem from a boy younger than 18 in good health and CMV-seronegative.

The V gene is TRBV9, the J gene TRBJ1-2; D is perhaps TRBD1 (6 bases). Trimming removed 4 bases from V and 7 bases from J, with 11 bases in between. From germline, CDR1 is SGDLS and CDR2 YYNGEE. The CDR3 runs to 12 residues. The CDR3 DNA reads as TGTGCCAGCAGCACACGGACAGCTGGCTACACCTTC. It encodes CASSTRTAGYTF.

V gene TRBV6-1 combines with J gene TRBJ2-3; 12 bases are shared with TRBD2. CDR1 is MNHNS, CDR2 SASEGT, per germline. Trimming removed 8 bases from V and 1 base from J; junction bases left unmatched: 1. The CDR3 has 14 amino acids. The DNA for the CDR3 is TGTGCCAGCCCTAGCGGGAGGGGCACAGATACGCAGTATTTT. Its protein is CASPSGRGTDTQYF.

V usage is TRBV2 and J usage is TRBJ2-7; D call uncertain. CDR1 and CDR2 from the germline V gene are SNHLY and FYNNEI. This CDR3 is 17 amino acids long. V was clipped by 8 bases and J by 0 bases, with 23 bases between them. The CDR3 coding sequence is TGTGCCAGCGATTTCCTTAGCTCGTGGCGCAACTCCTACGAGCAGTACTTC. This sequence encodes CASDFLSSWRNSYEQYF.

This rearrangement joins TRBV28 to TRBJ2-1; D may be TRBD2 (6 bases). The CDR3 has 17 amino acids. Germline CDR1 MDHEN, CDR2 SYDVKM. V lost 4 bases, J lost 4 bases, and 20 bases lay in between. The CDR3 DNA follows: TGTGCCAGCAGTTCTATTGACCGGAGGGCAAGGTACAATGAGCAGTTCTTC. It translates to CASSSIDRRARYNEQFF.

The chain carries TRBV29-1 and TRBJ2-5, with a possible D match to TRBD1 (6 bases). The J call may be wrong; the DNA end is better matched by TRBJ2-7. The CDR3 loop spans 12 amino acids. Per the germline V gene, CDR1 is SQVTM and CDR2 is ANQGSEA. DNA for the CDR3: TGCAGCGTGGTGACAGGTTCCTACGAGCAGTACTTC. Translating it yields CSVVTGSYEQYF.

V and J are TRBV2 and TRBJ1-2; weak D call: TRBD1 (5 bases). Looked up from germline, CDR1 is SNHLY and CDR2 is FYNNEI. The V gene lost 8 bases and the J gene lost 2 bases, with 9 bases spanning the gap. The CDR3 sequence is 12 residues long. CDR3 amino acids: CASVKGNYGYTF. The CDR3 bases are TGTGCCAGCGTAAAGGGGAACTATGGCTACACCTTC.

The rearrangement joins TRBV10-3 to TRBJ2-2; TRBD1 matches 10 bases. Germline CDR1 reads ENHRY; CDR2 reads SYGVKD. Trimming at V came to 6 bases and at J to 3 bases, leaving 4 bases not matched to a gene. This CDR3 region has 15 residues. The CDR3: CAIRGTGEDTGELFF. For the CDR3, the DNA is TGTGCCATCAGAGGGACAGGGGAGGACACCGGGGAGCTGTTTTTT.

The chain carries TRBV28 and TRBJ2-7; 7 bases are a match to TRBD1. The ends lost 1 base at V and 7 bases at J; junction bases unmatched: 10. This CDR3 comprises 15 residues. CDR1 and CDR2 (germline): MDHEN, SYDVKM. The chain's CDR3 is CASSLSGGGLREQYF. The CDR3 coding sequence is TGTGCCAGCAGTTTATCAGGGGGTGGACTCCGTGAGCAGTACTTC.

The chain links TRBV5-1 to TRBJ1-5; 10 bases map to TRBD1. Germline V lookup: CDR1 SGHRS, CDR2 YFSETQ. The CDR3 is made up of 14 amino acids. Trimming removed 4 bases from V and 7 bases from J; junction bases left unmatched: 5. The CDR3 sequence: CASSIGTGVQPQHF. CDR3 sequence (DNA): TGCGCCAGCAGCATCGGGACAGGGGTACAGCCCCAGCATTTT.

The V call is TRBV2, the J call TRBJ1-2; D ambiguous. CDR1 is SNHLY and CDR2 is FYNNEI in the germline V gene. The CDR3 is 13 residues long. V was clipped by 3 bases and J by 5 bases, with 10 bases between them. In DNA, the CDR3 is TGTGCCAGCAGTGAGGGCAGCTTGTATGGCTACACCTTC. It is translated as CASSEGSLYGYTF.

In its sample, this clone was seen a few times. CDR3 protein: CASSEGQGYGYTF. CDR3 nucleotide sequence: TGTGCCAGCAGTGAGGGACAGGGGTATGGCTACACCTTC. V and J are TRBV6-1 and TRBJ1-2; 10 bases agree with TRBD1. CDR1 and CDR2 (germline): MNHNS, SASEGT. CDR3 size: 13 residues. J gave up 5 bases and V 3 bases, and 0 bases lay outside the gene matches.

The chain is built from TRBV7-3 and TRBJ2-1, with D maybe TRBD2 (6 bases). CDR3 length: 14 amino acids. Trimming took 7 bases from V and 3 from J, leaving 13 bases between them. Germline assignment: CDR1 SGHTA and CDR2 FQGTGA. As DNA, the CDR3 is TGTGCCAGCATTCGAATAGCGGACTACAATGAGCAGTTCTTC. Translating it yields CASIRIADYNEQFF.

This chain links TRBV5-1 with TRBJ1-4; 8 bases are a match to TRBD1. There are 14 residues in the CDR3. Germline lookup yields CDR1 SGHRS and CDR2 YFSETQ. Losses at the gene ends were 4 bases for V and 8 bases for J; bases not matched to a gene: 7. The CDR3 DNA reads TGCGCCAGCAGCACCGGACAGGGAGGAGAAAAACTGTTTTTT. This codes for CASSTGQGGEKLFF.

The CDR3 loop is CASSRDRAYGYTF. CDR3 DNA: TGTGCCAGCAGCCGGGACAGGGCTTATGGCTACACCTTC. The chain links TRBV5-6 to TRBJ1-2, with 9 bases identical to TRBD1. J was trimmed by 5 bases and V by 4 bases; bases with no gene match: 3. Germline V gene lookup returns CDR1 SGHDT and CDR2 YYEEEE. The CDR3 totals 13 residues.

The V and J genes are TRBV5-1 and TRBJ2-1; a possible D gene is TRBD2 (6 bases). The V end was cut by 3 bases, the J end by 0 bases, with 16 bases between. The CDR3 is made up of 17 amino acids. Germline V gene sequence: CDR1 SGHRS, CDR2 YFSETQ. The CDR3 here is CASSWGRGGFSYNEQFF. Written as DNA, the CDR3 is TGCGCCAGCAGCTGGGGACGTGGGGGGTTCTCCTACAATGAGCAGTTCTTC.